This T cell receptor (beta chain) was sequenced during a study of blood T cells in healthy people across ages. As regards this clonotype: The antigen is not known. At one end the junction does not follow the germline gene, possibly because of a read error.

From germline, CDR1 is DFQATT and CDR2 SNEGSKA (reference sequence). This CDR3 is 14 amino acids long. Next came a second PCR, run for about 6 to 12 cycles, which used a sample-barcoded 5' primer along with a J-beta primer mix. TCRdb re-analysed the 5' RACE reads in MiXCR, keeping a single row per CDR3 protein. The sample holds about 560,000 distinct CDR3 sequences; around 27% are singletons and the top ten take about 3.9%. Study-wide results and caveats: Higher naive T cell percentage went strongly together with higher TCR beta diversity.

These data are also associated with another study on T cells of mothers and their children.

This clonotype originated in a boy younger than 10 in good health. Sequences were obtained from blood. This chain joins TRBV20-1 and TRBJ2-5; 11 bases are a match to TRBD2. In nucleotides, the CDR3 is TGCAGTGCTGGAGATCGACTAGCGGGACTTTCGCAGTACTTC. It translates to CSAGDRLAGLSQYF.